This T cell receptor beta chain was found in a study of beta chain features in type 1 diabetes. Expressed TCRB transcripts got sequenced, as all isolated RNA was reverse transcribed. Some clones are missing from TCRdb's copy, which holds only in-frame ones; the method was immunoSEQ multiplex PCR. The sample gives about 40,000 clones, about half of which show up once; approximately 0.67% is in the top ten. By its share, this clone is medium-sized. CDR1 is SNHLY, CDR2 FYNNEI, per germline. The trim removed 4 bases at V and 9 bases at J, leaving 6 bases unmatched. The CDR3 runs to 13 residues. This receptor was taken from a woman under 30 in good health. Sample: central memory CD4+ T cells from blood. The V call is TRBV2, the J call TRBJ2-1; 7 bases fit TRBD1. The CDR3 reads CASSVKGAGEQFF. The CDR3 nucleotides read TGTGCCAGCAGTGTAAAGGGGGCAGGTGAGCAGTTCTTC.